This T cell receptor beta chain is drawn from a study of T-cell reconstitution after alpha-beta-depleted transplantation in children. The table lists this clonotype with many counts. Unique molecular identifiers were incorporated during preparation of the TCRbeta library. TCRdb used MiXCR to reprocess the PCR reads, holding one entry per CDR3 protein. Among hundreds of thousands of distinct CDR3 sequences listed, roughly 15% were seen once. The CDR3 sequence is 11 residues long. Trimming removed 6 bases from V and 8 bases from J, with 8 bases in between. Sequencing was performed on PBMCs from the stem cell graft donor, taken from the stem cell graft. This TCR came from a human donor who donated a stem cell graft to a child with acute myeloid leukemia. J is TRBJ2-1 and V is TRBV12-3 or TRBV12-4; no definite D call. The CDR3 region has the DNA TGTGCCAGCAGCCCCAGCTATGAGCAGTTCTTC. Residues: CASSPSYEQFF.